One sample yielded the 6 T cell receptor beta chains listed below, sequenced in a study of blood T cell repertoires in COVID-19. Assay used: immunoSEQ multiplex PCR; TCRdb lists only in-frame clones, some missing. The sample shows more than 200,000 clones, 83% of them seen only once. Input material: peripheral blood. These TCRs come from a woman in her seventies with active or convalescent COVID-19.

This chain links TRBV28 with TRBJ2-3, with 11 bases identical to TRBD2. This CDR3 spans 15 amino acids. Germline V gives CDR1 MDHEN, CDR2 SYDVKM. The ends lost 6 bases at V and 6 bases at J; junction bases unmatched: 8. CDR3 in DNA: TGTGCCAGCAGCCCGATGTTAGCGGGAGGGGATACGCAGTATTTT. This translates into CASSPMLAGGDTQYF.

The chain links TRBV3-1 (or the pseudogene TRBV3-2) to TRBJ2-5; no reliable D call. The length of the CDR3 is 14 residues. V dropped 1 base and J dropped 6 bases, with 12 bases sitting between them. From germline, CDR1 is LGHDT and CDR2 YNNKEL (reference sequence). The CDR3 nucleotides read TGTGCCAGCAGCCAAGCAGGTGCCATAAAGACCCAGTACTTC. Protein sequence: CASSQAGAIKTQYF.

This chain links TRBV7-9 with TRBJ2-5; 11 bases match TRBD1. V lost 6 bases, J lost 5 bases, and 8 bases stayed unmatched. CDR1 is SEHNR, CDR2 FQNEAQ, per germline (reference sequence). The CDR3 length is 15 residues. The CDR3: CASSSWDRGRETQYF. The DNA for the CDR3 is TGTGCCAGCAGTTCCTGGGACAGGGGGAGGGAGACCCAGTACTTC.

CDR3 DNA: TGTGCCAGCAGCTTGGCCGGGACAGGCTACGAGCAGTACTTC. As protein: CASSLAGTGYEQYF. The chain carries TRBV11-2 and TRBJ2-7; 8 bases align to TRBD1. The CDR3 length is 14 residues. Trimming at V came to 3 bases and at J to 3 bases, leaving 4 bases not matched to a gene. Germline-derived CDR1 and CDR2 are SGHAT and FQNNGV. The whole variable domain, remainder taken from reference TRBV11-2 and TRBJ2-7, is EAGVAQSPRYKIIEKRQSVAFWCNPISGHATLYWYQQILGQGPKLLIQFQNNGVVDDSQLPKDRFSAERLKGVDSTLKIQPAKLEDSAVYLCASSLAGTGYEQYFGPGTRLTVT.

The CDR3, as DNA: TGTGCCAGCAGTGAAACAGCTAGCACAGATACGCAGTATTTT. It specifies CASSETASTDTQYF. The V gene is TRBV2, the J gene TRBJ2-3; D is ambiguous. Germline V CDR1 and CDR2: SNHLY, FYNNEI. The CDR3 is 14 residues long. V was trimmed by 2 bases and J by 0 bases, leaving 6 bases between them.

The gene calls are TRBV2 and TRBJ1-6; 7 nucleotides match TRBD1. This CDR3 contains 14 residues. Germline V gives CDR1 SNHLY, CDR2 FYNNEI. V trimming: 8 bases; J trimming: 6 bases; junction bases outside the gene matches: 7. The CDR3 sequence is CASAKGTVNSPLHF. As DNA, the CDR3 is TGTGCCAGCGCGAAAGGGACAGTTAATTCACCCCTCCACTTT.